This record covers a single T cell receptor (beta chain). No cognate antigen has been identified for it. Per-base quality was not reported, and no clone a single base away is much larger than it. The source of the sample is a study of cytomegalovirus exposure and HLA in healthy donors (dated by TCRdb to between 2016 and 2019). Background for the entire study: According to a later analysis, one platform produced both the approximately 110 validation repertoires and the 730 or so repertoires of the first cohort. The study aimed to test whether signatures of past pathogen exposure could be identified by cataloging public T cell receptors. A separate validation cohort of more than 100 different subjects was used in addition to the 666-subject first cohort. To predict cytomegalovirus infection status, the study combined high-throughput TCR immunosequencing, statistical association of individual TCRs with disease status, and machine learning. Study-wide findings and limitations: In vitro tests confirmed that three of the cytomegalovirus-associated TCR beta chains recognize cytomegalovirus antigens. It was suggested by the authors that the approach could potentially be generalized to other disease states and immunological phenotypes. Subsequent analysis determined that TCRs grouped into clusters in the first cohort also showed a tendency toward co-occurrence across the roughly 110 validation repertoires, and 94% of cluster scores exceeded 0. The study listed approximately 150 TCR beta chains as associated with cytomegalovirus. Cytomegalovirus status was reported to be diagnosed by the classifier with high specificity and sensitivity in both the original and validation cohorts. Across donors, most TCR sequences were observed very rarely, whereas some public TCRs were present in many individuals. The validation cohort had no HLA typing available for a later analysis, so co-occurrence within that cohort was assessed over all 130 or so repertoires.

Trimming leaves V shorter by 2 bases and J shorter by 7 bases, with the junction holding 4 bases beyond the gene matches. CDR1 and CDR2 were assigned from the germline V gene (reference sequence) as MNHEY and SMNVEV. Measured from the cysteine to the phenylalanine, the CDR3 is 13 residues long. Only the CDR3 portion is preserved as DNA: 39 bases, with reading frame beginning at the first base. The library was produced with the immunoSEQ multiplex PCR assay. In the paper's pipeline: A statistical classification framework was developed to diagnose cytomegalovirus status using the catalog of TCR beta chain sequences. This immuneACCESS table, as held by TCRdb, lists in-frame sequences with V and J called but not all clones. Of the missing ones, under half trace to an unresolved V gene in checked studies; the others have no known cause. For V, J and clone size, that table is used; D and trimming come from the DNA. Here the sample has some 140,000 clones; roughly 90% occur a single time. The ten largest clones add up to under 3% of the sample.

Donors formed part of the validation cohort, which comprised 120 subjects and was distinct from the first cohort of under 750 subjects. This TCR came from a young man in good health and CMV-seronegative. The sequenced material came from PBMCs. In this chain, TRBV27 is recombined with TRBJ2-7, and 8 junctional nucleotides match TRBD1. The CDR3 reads CASSLRTGGEQYF. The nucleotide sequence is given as TGTGCCAGCAGTTTACGCACAGGGGGTGAGCAGTACTTC.